The 29 T cell receptor beta chains reported below all come from one sample, sequenced in a study of blood T cell repertoires in COVID-19. The assay was immunoSEQ multiplex PCR, and TCRdb's table has in-frame clones only and misses some. The sample carries around 270,000 clones, about 90% recorded once. What was sequenced was peripheral blood. Receptor source: a person aged 18-30 years with COVID-19, enrolled during active disease.

The chain is built from TRBV19 and TRBJ2-1; the D is unclear. The CDR3 loop spans 11 amino acids. V was clipped by 5 bases and J by 6 bases, with 5 bases between them. Germline V lookup: CDR1 LNHDA, CDR2 SQIVND (reference sequence). The CDR3, as DNA: TGTGCCAGTAGTGGGCGCAATGAGCAGTTCTTC. This codes for CASSGRNEQFF.

This clone was seen only once. The J gene is TRBJ1-5, the V gene TRBV27; 8 nucleotides match TRBD1. With V trimmed by 3 bases and J by 7 bases, 14 bases remained unmatched. The germline V gene has CDR1 MNHEY and CDR2 SMNVEV (reference sequence). The length of the CDR3 is 17 residues. The CDR3: CASSFGQGAKGVQPQHF. Here the CDR3 DNA reads TGTGCCAGCAGTTTTGGGCAGGGGGCGAAGGGGGTCCAGCCCCAGCATTTT.

This chain connects TRBV7-2 to TRBJ1-5; 8 bases are shared with TRBD1. Looked up from germline, CDR1 is SGHTA and CDR2 is FQGNSA. V gave up 3 bases and J gave up 5 bases; unmatched junction bases: 6. The CDR3 covers 15 residues. CDR3 protein: CASSFWTGRDQPQHF. CDR3 in DNA: TGTGCCAGCAGCTTTTGGACAGGGCGCGATCAGCCCCAGCATTTT.

This chain links TRBV7-3 with TRBJ2-7; 14 bases map to TRBD2. V lost 3 bases and J lost 3; bases outside the gene matches: 7. Germline V gives CDR1 SGHTA, CDR2 FQGTGA. The CDR3 totals 17 residues. As DNA, the CDR3 is TGTGCCAGCAGCTTCCGCCCGGGACTAGCGGGAGTCTACGAGCAGTACTTC. This codes for CASSFRPGLAGVYEQYF.

The chain recombines TRBV5-1 with TRBJ2-2; D not resolved. The length of the CDR3 is 12 residues. CDR1 is SGHRS and CDR2 is YFSETQ in the germline V gene. V was cut by 4 bases and J by 8 bases, with 9 bases left in between. CDR3: CASSPVVGELFF. As DNA, the CDR3 is TGCGCCAGCAGCCCGGTCGTAGGGGAGCTGTTTTTT.

The chain employs TRBV6-6 and TRBJ2-2, with 12 bases lining up with TRBD1. The J segment lost 4 bases and the V segment lost 6 bases, leaving 12 bases of the junction unmatched. Germline V gives CDR1 MNHNY, CDR2 SVGAGI (reference sequence). The CDR3 runs to 18 residues. The CDR3 DNA reads as TGTGCCAGCAGACGACCGGGACAGGGGGCTCTCGGCACCGGGGAGCTGTTTTTT. Its protein is CASRRPGQGALGTGELFF.

The rearrangement uses TRBV3-1 (or the pseudogene TRBV3-2) and TRBJ2-2, with TRBD2 matching over 8 bases. Trimming removed 2 bases from V and 4 bases from J; junction bases left unmatched: 9. Germline V gives CDR1 LGHDT, CDR2 YNNKEL (reference sequence). This CDR3 region has 17 residues. The CDR3 here is CASSQTPGLEVTGELFF. For the CDR3, the DNA is TGTGCCAGCAGCCAAACCCCGGGACTAGAAGTCACCGGGGAGCTGTTTTTT.

V gene TRBV14 combines with J gene TRBJ2-1; D is unclear. This CDR3 has 12 amino acids. V was cut by 4 bases and J by 7 bases, with 8 bases left in between. Germline V gene data show CDR1 as SGHDN and CDR2 as FVKESK. This CDR3 reads CASSRGWNEQFF. The CDR3 DNA follows: TGTGCCAGCAGCCGAGGCTGGAATGAGCAGTTCTTC.

The chain has TRBV7-9 and TRBJ2-2, with D possibly matching TRBD1 (6 bases). The CDR3 loop spans 14 amino acids. V was clipped by 8 bases and J by 2 bases, with 12 bases between them. The V gene's germline CDR1 is SEHNR and CDR2 FQNEAQ (reference sequence). The CDR3 DNA follows: TGTGCCAGCCTAGGGGGATCTAACACCGGGGAGCTGTTTTTT. This translates into CASLGGSNTGELFF.

This chain uses TRBV5-4 with TRBJ1-3; D is ambiguous. Germline loops: CDR1 SGHNT, CDR2 YYREEE (reference sequence). The V gene lost 4 bases and the J gene lost 4 bases, with 15 bases spanning the gap. CDR3 length: 15 amino acids. CDR3 residues: CASSPWNEQGNTIYF. CDR3 coding DNA: TGTGCCAGCAGCCCGTGGAACGAACAGGGAAACACCATATATTTT.

The rearrangement joins TRBV18 to TRBJ2-5; D is unresolved. Trimming took off 5 bases at V and 0 bases at J, with 10 bases between the two ends. CDR3 length: 14 residues. Germline-derived CDR1 and CDR2 are KGHSH and LQKENI. The CDR3 loop reads CASSSYSYQETQYF. In DNA form, the CDR3 reads TGTGCCAGCTCATCCTACTCGTACCAAGAGACCCAGTACTTC.

The chain employs TRBV10-3 and TRBJ2-2; 8 bases are shared with TRBD1. Germline loops: CDR1 ENHRY, CDR2 SYGVKD. The CDR3 contains 15 residues. V trimming: 8 bases; J trimming: 6 bases; junction bases outside the gene matches: 11. The CDR3 loop reads CAIRSPGQGSGELFF. DNA of the CDR3: TGTGCCATCCGGAGCCCCGGACAGGGTTCCGGGGAGCTGTTTTTT.

CDR3 coding DNA: TGTGCCAGTAGTATATCGGGGTCGGGAGGCTACACCTTC. Its protein is CASSISGSGGYTF. The chain recombines TRBV19 with TRBJ1-2, with D unclear. Trimming stripped 2 bases from V and 8 bases from J, with 12 bases between. The CDR3 has 13 residues. Germline assignment: CDR1 LNHDA and CDR2 SQIVND (reference sequence). Combining the CDR3 with reference TRBV19 and TRBJ1-2 gives the whole variable domain DGGITQSPKYLFRKEGQNVTLSCEQNLNHDAMYWYRQDPGQGLRLIYYSQIVNDFQKGDIAEGYSVSREKKESFPLTVTSAQKNPTAFYLCASSISGSGGYTFGSGTRLTVV.

This sequence joins TRBV28 and TRBJ2-1; the match to TRBD2 covers 10 bases. V dropped 5 bases and J dropped 4; count of bases not matched to a gene: 5. The germline gives CDR1 MDHEN, CDR2 SYDVKM. The length of the CDR3 is 15 residues. The CDR3 DNA reads as TGTGCCAGCAGTAGATGGACTAGCGGATACAATGAGCAGTTCTTC. Translating it yields CASSRWTSGYNEQFF.

The gene calls are TRBV6-5 and TRBJ2-2, with D unclear. The ends were cut back, 4 bases at V and 5 bases at J, with 11 bases in the middle. The CDR3 length is 14 residues. Germline V lookup: CDR1 MNHEY, CDR2 SVGAGI. In nucleotides, the CDR3 is TGTGCCAGCAGTTTTGCCCCCGGGACCGGGGAGCTGTTTTTT. Translation: CASSFAPGTGELFF.

The V call is TRBV4-3, the J call TRBJ1-2; D is undetermined. V shed 0 bases and J shed 2 bases, with 7 bases lying between them. The CDR3 runs to 14 residues. CDR1 is LGHNA, CDR2 YSLEER, per germline. The CDR3: CASSQDRLNYGYTF. For the CDR3, the DNA is TGCGCCAGCAGCCAAGACCGACTCAACTATGGCTACACCTTC.

The J gene is TRBJ2-2, the V gene TRBV5-1, with 7 bases aligning to TRBD1. The V and J ends lost 4 bases and 0 bases, in that order; junction bases with no gene match: 9. This CDR3 has 17 residues. Germline V lookup: CDR1 SGHRS, CDR2 YFSETQ. Written as DNA, the CDR3 is TGCGCCAGCAGCACAACTTGGGACAGCGCGAACACCGGGGAGCTGTTTTTT. This gives the protein CASSTTWDSANTGELFF. The full variable domain, its missing parts supplied by reference TRBV5-1 and TRBJ2-2, is KAGVTQTPRYLIKTRGQQVTLSCSPISGHRSVSWYQQTPGQGLQFLFEYFSETQRNKGNFPGRFSGRQFSNSRSEMNVSTLELGDSALYLCASSTTWDSANTGELFFGEGSRLTVL.

The V and J genes are TRBV29-1 and TRBJ1-2; D perhaps matches TRBD1 (5 bases). The CDR3 sequence is 11 residues long. V was shortened by 3 bases and J by 8 bases, with 10 bases between the two germline ends. Germline V gene sequence: CDR1 SQVTM, CDR2 ANQGSEA. The chain's CDR3 is CSVDGGSGYTF. CDR3 DNA: TGCAGCGTTGATGGGGGGTCCGGCTACACCTTC.

V usage is TRBV5-1 and J usage is TRBJ1-2; D possibly corresponds to TRBD1 (6 bases). Germline loops: CDR1 SGHRS, CDR2 YFSETQ. With 1 base removed from V and 6 bases from J, the gap between germline ends came to 13 bases. This CDR3 comprises 14 residues. The CDR3 bases are TGCGCCAGCAGCTTGCCCCGGGACAAGGATGGCTACACCTTC. Its protein product is CASSLPRDKDGYTF. The full variable domain, in which reference TRBV5-1 and TRBJ1-2 provide the parts outside the CDR3, is KAGVTQTPRYLIKTRGQQVTLSCSPISGHRSVSWYQQTPGQGLQFLFEYFSETQRNKGNFPGRFSGRQFSNSRSEMNVSTLELGDSALYLCASSLPRDKDGYTFGSGTRLTVV.

The V call is TRBV2, the J call TRBJ1-4; tentative D call: TRBD1 (5 bases). This CDR3 spans 15 amino acids. Germline CDR1 is SNHLY and CDR2 is FYNNEI. The V gene lost 8 bases and the J gene lost 0 bases, with 13 bases spanning the gap. This CDR3 is CASGAGLATNEKLFF. The CDR3 DNA reads TGTGCCAGCGGGGCGGGGCTCGCAACTAATGAAAAACTGTTTTTT.

The chain employs TRBV18 and TRBJ2-7; no firm D call. Per germline, CDR1 KGHSH and CDR2 LQKENI. Trimming cost V 2 bases and J 1 base, with 9 bases left between them. The CDR3 consists of 14 residues. The CDR3 loop reads CASSPSVSSYEQYF. In DNA, the CDR3 is TGTGCCAGCTCACCATCAGTATCTTCCTACGAGCAGTACTTC.

The chain has TRBV7-9 and TRBJ2-7; D call uncertain. V was clipped by 2 bases and J by 6 bases, with 8 bases between them. This CDR3 spans 12 amino acids. Germline V gene data show CDR1 as SEHNR and CDR2 as FQNEAQ (reference sequence). CDR3 sequence reads: CASSLNSLEQYF. In DNA form, the CDR3 reads TGTGCCAGCAGCTTAAATAGCCTCGAGCAGTACTTC.

V is TRBV7-8 and J is TRBJ2-2; D is perhaps TRBD1 (5 bases). The CDR3 contains 14 residues. Looked up from germline, CDR1 is SGHVS and CDR2 is FQNEAQ. Trimming took off 0 bases at V and 4 bases at J, with 6 bases between the two ends. The CDR3 here is CASSLARGTGELFF. Here the CDR3 DNA reads TGTGCCAGCAGCTTAGCAAGGGGCACCGGGGAGCTGTTTTTT. Looking up the rest from reference TRBV7-8 and TRBJ2-2 gives the full variable domain: GAGVSQSPRYKVAKRGQDVALRCDPISGHVSLFWYQQALGQGPEFLTYFQNEAQLDKSGLPSDRFFAERPEGSVSTLKIQRTQQEDSAVYLCASSLARGTGELFFGEGSRLTVL.

This clone was recorded once. The rearrangement links TRBV29-1 to TRBJ1-3; D is possibly TRBD1 (5 bases). The ends were cut back, 6 bases at V and 1 base at J, with 7 bases in the middle. Germline values: CDR1 SQVTM, CDR2 ANQGSEA. The CDR3 runs 12 residues. CDR3 nucleotide sequence: TGCAGCGTCCCAGGGTCTGGAAACACCATATATTTT. Its translation: CSVPGSGNTIYF.

This sequence joins TRBV5-4 and TRBJ1-2; 7 bases agree with TRBD1. V lost 4 bases and J lost 0; bases outside the gene matches: 6. Germline loops: CDR1 SGHNT, CDR2 YYREEE (reference sequence). This CDR3 is built from 15 residues. CDR3 in amino acids: CASSPRTGSNYGYTF. CDR3 nucleotides: TGTGCCAGCAGCCCGCGGACAGGATCTAACTATGGCTACACCTTC.

The CDR3 DNA follows: TGTGCCAGCAGATCGAGCGGGACAGGGGGCGTTAATGAAAAACTGTTTTTT. Protein: CASRSSGTGGVNEKLFF. The rearrangement links TRBV7-9 to TRBJ1-4; 12 nucleotides match TRBD1. J was trimmed by 4 bases and V by 6 bases; bases with no gene match: 9. The CDR3 contains 17 residues. Germline V gives CDR1 SEHNR, CDR2 FQNEAQ (reference sequence).

This clone was seen just once. The chain carries TRBV6-1 and TRBJ1-2, with 7 bases lining up with TRBD1. CDR1 is MNHNS and CDR2 is SASEGT in the germline V gene. Germline trimming cut 1 base from V and 1 base from J; bases unmatched to any gene: 9. CDR3 size: 17 residues. For the CDR3, the DNA is TGTGCCAGCAGTGAAGTCCCAGACAGGGCGAATAACTATGGCTACACCTTC. This translates into CASSEVPDRANNYGYTF.

The gene calls are TRBV7-8 and TRBJ2-7, with TRBD2 matching 12 bases. From germline, CDR1 is SGHVS and CDR2 FQNEAQ. The CDR3 runs 15 residues. With V trimmed by 4 bases and J by 3 bases, 4 bases remained unmatched. This CDR3 is CASSSRLAGDYEQYF. CDR3 sequence (DNA): TGTGCCAGCAGCTCAAGACTAGCGGGAGACTACGAGCAGTACTTC.

This chain links TRBV11-2 with TRBJ1-2; D is undetermined. This CDR3 is 15 amino acids long. CDR1 and CDR2 (germline): SGHAT, FQNNGV. Trimming shortened V by 2 bases and J by 2 bases, and 12 bases separated the two germline ends. CDR3 protein: CASSLPEQYNYGYTF. The DNA of the CDR3 is TGTGCCAGCAGCTTACCGGAACAGTACAACTATGGCTACACCTTC.